The 9 T cell receptor beta chains below come from one sample, sequenced in a study of cytomegalovirus exposure and HLA in healthy donors. A multiplex PCR was run with 60 Vbeta primers and 13 Jbeta primers. Profiled with immunoSEQ multiplex PCR; TCRdb holds only in-frame clones, not every one. The sample holds a few hundred thousand clones, approximately 79% seen once. Sequencing input: PBMCs. The receptors shown here come from a man younger than 30 in good health and CMV-seronegative.

The DNA for the CDR3 is TGTGCCAGCAGCTTAACAGGGTCTGGAAACACCATATATTTT. Translation gives CASSLTGSGNTIYF. The chain is built from TRBV7-6 and TRBJ1-3; tentative D call: TRBD1 (6 bases). Germline V gives CDR1 SGHVS, CDR2 FNYEAQ. V was clipped by 2 bases and J by 1 base, with 6 bases between them. CDR3 size: 14 residues.

V is TRBV5-1 and J is TRBJ2-7; a weak D match, TRBD2 (6 bases). Germline V gives CDR1 SGHRS, CDR2 YFSETQ. The CDR3 consists of 12 residues. V was pared by 3 bases and J by 3 bases, with 7 bases between. The CDR3 loop reads CASSSGDYEQYF. The CDR3 DNA reads as TGCGCCAGCAGCTCGGGAGACTACGAGCAGTACTTC.

This clone was observed a handful of times. This sequence joins TRBV9 and TRBJ1-5, with D tentatively TRBD1 (6 bases). V gave up 3 bases and J gave up 2 bases, with 12 bases separating them. CDR3 size: 15 residues. Germline CDR1 and CDR2: SGDLS and YYNGEE. The CDR3 DNA reads as TGTGCCAGCAGCGAGGGGGGGTATGGCAATCAGCCCCAGCATTTT. This encodes CASSEGGYGNQPQHF. Using reference TRBV9 and TRBJ1-5 for the parts outside the CDR3, the full variable domain is DSGVTQTPKHLITATGQRVTLRCSPRSGDLSVYWYQQSLDQGLQFLIQYYNGEERAKGNILERFSAQQFPDLHSELNLSSLELGDSALYFCASSEGGYGNQPQHFGDGTRLSIL.

J is TRBJ2-1 and V is TRBV9, with D perhaps TRBD2 (6 bases). This CDR3 is 14 amino acids long. V was trimmed by 4 bases and J by 6 bases, leaving 14 bases between them. Germline V gives CDR1 SGDLS, CDR2 YYNGEE. CDR3 amino acids: CASSFSRDFNEQFF. The CDR3 DNA reads as TGTGCCAGCAGCTTCAGCCGGGACTTCAATGAGCAGTTCTTC.

The J gene is TRBJ2-5, the V gene TRBV7-9, with TRBD1 matching over 12 bases. The V and J ends lost 5 bases and 5 bases, in that order; junction bases with no gene match: 9. The CDR3 length is 16 residues. Germline V gene sequence: CDR1 SEHNR, CDR2 FQNEAQ (reference sequence). The CDR3 region is CASSPPGQGAGETQYF. In nucleotides, the CDR3 is TGTGCCAGCAGCCCACCGGGACAGGGGGCAGGGGAGACCCAGTACTTC.

The chain links TRBV25-1 to TRBJ1-1, with a tentative D call TRBD1 (5 bases). Per the germline V gene, CDR1 is MGHDK and CDR2 is SYGVNS. The CDR3 covers 15 residues. V lost 3 bases to trimming and J lost 0 bases, with 11 bases between them. In DNA form, the CDR3 reads TGTGCCAGCAGTGATGAACAGGACATGAACACTGAAGCTTTCTTT. Amino acids: CASSDEQDMNTEAFF.

The V and J genes are TRBV6-6 and TRBJ2-1; 9 bases are a match to TRBD2. This CDR3 is 16 amino acids long. Germline V CDR1 and CDR2: MNHNY, SVGAGI (reference sequence). V lost 3 bases, J lost 4 bases, and 7 bases stayed unmatched. In DNA form, the CDR3 reads TGTGCCAGCAGTTATTCAGCGGGAGGCGTATACAATGAGCAGTTCTTC. It encodes CASSYSAGGVYNEQFF.

The chain has TRBV9 and TRBJ2-2, with TRBD1 identical over 7 bases. There are 14 residues in the CDR3. V shed 5 bases, J shed 6 bases, and the junction held 7 bases outside the gene matches. In germline, CDR1 is SGDLS, CDR2 YYNGEE. The CDR3 DNA is TGTGCCAGCAGTCGGACAGGCGTGGCCGGGGAGCTGTTTTTT. Translation gives CASSRTGVAGELFF. Together with reference TRBV9 and TRBJ2-2, the CDR3 gives the full variable domain: DSGVTQTPKHLITATGQRVTLRCSPRSGDLSVYWYQQSLDQGLQFLIQYYNGEERAKGNILERFSAQQFPDLHSELNLSSLELGDSALYFCASSRTGVAGELFFGEGSRLTVL.

The gene calls are TRBV11-3 and TRBJ2-1; maybe TRBD2 (6 bases). Germline CDR1 is SGHNT and CDR2 is YENEEA. This CDR3 region has 16 residues. The V end lost 1 base, the J end lost 0 bases, and 10 bases lay between the germline ends. The CDR3 sequence: CASSLVAGHSYNEQFF. CDR3 coding DNA: TGTGCCAGCAGCTTAGTCGCGGGGCACTCCTACAATGAGCAGTTCTTC.